The present entry profiles one T cell receptor (beta chain) with its context. Its specificity is unknown. The protocol was immunoSEQ multiplex PCR, while the TCRdb copy is restricted to in-frame clones and leaves out a portion. This sample yields 200,000 to 250,000 clones, of which around 90% are seen a single time; roughly 2% belongs to the top ten. V shed 2 bases and J shed 2 bases, with 12 bases lying between them. Germline V gene lookup returns CDR1 SEHNR and CDR2 FQNEAQ (reference sequence). The CDR3 consists of 15 residues. While the first cohort had several hundred subjects, the donors belonged to the separate validation cohort of 100 to 150 subjects. These data come from a study of cytomegalovirus exposure and HLA in healthy donors. Study overall: The 120 or so validation repertoires used a platform that matched the one used for the approximately 610 first-cohort repertoires, as a later analysis reported.

Findings and limits, study-wide: For most TCR sequences rarity was the rule, although some public TCRs occurred in many donors.

The sequence was obtained from a woman aged 18-30 years in good health and CMV-seropositive. Source material: PBMCs. The V gene is TRBV7-9, the J gene TRBJ1-2; unclear D gene. CDR3 residues: CASSLRHTQNYGYTF. DNA for the CDR3: TGTGCCAGCAGCTTACGACACACCCAAAACTATGGCTACACCTTC.